Below, one T cell receptor (beta chain) is given with its context. Its antigen is as yet unknown. The data originate from a study of early T cells in non-severe SARS-CoV-2 infection. Study-wide findings and caveats: VDJdb matching skewed toward anti-spike CD8 responses, missing private and CD4 specificities.

Individual cDNA molecules were tagged with unique molecular identifiers. TCRdb redid the calling of the 5' RACE reads with MiXCR, one entry per CDR3 protein. The sample lists about 80,000 distinct CDR3 sequences, roughly 13% occurring once. J was trimmed by 1 base and V by 8 bases; bases with no gene match: 6. The CDR3 runs 15 residues. The germline V gene encodes CDR1 SQVTM and CDR2 ANQGSEA. Sequencing was done on a sample of whole blood. This sequence was found in an adult who was a healthcare worker with PCR-confirmed SARS-CoV-2 infection or an uninfected control (not recorded which). The rearrangement links TRBV29-1 to TRBJ2-2, with 11 bases matching TRBD1. CDR3 in amino acids: CSIPGQGENTGELFF. CDR3 DNA: TGCAGCATACCGGGACAGGGGGAGAACACCGGGGAGCTGTTTTTT.